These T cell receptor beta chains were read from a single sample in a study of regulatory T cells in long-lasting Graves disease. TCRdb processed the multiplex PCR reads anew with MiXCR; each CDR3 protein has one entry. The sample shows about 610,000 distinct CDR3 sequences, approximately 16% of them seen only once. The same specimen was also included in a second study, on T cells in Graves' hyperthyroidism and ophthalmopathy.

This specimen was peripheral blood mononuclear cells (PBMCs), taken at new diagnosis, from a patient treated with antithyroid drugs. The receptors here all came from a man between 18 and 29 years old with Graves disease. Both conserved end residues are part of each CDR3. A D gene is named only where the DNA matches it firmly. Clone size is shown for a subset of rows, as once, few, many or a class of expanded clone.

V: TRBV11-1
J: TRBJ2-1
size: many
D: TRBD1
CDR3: CASSYRDRPYNEQFF
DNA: TGTGCCAGCAGCTACCGGGACAGGCCCTACAATGAGCAGTTCTTC

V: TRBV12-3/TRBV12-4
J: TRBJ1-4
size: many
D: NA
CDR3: CASSTGTIREKLFF
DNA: TGTGCCAGCAGTACCGGGACCATACGAGAAAAACTGTTTTTT

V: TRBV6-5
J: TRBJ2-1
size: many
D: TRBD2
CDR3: CASSYTGGYNEQFF
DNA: TGTGCCAGCAGTTACACGGGAGGGTACAATGAGCAGTTCTTC

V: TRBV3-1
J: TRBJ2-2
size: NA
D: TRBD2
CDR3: CASSQASGGPAGELFF
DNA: TGTGCCAGCAGCCAGGCATCGGGAGGTCCGGCCGGGGAGCTGTTTTTT

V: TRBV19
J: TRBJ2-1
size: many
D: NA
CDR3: CASSTDRWGSNEQFF
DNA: TGTGCCAGTAGTACCGACAGGTGGGGAAGCAATGAGCAGTTCTTC

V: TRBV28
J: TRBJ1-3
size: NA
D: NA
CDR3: CASSWTSGTGNTIYF
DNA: TGTGCCAGCAGTTGGACTTCGGGGACTGGAAACACCATATATTTT

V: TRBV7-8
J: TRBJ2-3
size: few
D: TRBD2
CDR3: CASSPRTSGTADTQYF
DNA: TGTGCCAGCAGCCCCCGGACTAGCGGGACCGCAGATACGCAGTATTTT

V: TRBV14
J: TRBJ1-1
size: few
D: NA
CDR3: CASSQEGSPLNTEAFF
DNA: TGTGCCAGCAGCCAAGAAGGATCTCCCCTGAACACTGAAGCTTTCTTT

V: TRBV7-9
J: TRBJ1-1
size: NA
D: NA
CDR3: CASSKSNPEAFF
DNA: TGTGCCAGCAGTAAAAGTAACCCCGAAGCTTTCTTT

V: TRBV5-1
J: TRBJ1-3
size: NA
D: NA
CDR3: CASSLGQFDSGNTIYF
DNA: TGCGCCAGCAGCTTGGGACAGTTCGACTCTGGAAACACCATATATTTT

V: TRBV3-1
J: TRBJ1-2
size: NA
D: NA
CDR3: CASSQENRYYGYTF
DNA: TGTGCCAGCAGCCAAGAAAACAGGTACTATGGCTACACCTTC

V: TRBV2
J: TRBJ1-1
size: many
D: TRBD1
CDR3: CASSGGQGAGNTEAFF
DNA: TGTGCCAGCAGTGGAGGACAGGGGGCAGGCAACACTGAAGCTTTCTTT

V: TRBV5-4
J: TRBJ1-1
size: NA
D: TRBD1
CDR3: CASSLGQGGGNTEAFF
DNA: TGTGCCAGCAGCTTGGGACAGGGAGGAGGGAACACTGAAGCTTTCTTT

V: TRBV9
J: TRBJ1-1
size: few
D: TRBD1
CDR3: CASSGRGTGGHTEAFF
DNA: TGTGCCAGCAGCGGCCGAGGGACAGGCGGGCACACTGAAGCTTTCTTT

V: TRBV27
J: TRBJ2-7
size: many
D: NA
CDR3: CASSARDSSYEQYF
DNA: TGTGCCAGCAGTGCACGGGACTCCTCCTACGAGCAGTACTTC

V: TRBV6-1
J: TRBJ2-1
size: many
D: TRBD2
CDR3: CASTGQRGGSYNEQFF
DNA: TGTGCCAGCACGGGACAGCGGGGGGGCTCCTACAATGAGCAGTTCTTC

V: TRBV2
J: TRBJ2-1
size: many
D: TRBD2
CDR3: CASSSGLAGGPSSYNEQFF
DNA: TGTGCCAGCAGCTCGGGACTAGCGGGAGGTCCAAGCTCCTACAATGAGCAGTTCTTC

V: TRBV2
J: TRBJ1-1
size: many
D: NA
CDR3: CASSGVAGANTEAFF
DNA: TGTGCCAGCAGTGGCGTGGCAGGGGCGAACACTGAAGCTTTCTTT

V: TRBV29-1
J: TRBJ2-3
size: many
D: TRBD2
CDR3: CSVEGLAGISTDTQYF
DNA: TGCAGCGTTGAGGGACTAGCGGGAATTAGCACAGATACGCAGTATTTT

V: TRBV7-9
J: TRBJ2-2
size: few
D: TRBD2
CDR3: CASSSSGGNTGELFF
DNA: TGTGCCAGCAGCTCTAGCGGGGGGAACACCGGGGAGCTGTTTTTT

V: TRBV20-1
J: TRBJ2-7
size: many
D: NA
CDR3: CSARPGSTYEQYF
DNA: TGCAGTGCCCGTCCGGGCAGCACCTACGAGCAGTACTTC

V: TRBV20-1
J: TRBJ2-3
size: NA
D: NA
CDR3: CSASLAGFWTDTQYF
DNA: TGCAGTGCTAGTTTGGCGGGCTTTTGGACAGATACGCAGTATTTT

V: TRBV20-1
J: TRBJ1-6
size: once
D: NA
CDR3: CSARVRGFSSPLHF
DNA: TGCAGTGCTAGAGTTAGGGGGTTTAGTTCACCCCTCCACTTT

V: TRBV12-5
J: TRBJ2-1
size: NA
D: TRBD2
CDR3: CASGDLAGLFF
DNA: TGTGCTAGTGGGGATCTAGCGGGATTGTTCTTC

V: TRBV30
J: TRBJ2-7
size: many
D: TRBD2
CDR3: CAWSPAGVGEQYF
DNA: TGTGCCTGGAGTCCGGCGGGGGTGGGCGAGCAGTACTTC

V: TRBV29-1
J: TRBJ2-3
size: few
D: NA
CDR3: CSVEGWELDTQYF
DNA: TGCAGCGTTGAAGGGTGGGAATTAGATACGCAGTATTTT

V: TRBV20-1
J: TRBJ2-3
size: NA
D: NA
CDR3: CSAREQGGADTQYF
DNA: TGCAGTGCTAGAGAACAGGGTGGGGCAGATACGCAGTATTTT

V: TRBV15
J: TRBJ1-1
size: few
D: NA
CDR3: CATSRDPFGEETEAFF
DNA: TGTGCCACCAGCAGAGATCCATTCGGGGAGGAGACTGAAGCTTTCTTT

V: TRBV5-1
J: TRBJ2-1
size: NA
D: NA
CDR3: CASRVTEFF
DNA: TGCGCCAGCCGGGTAACGGAGTTCTTC

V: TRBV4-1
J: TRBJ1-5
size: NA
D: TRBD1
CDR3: CASSQDDRENQPQHF
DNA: TGCGCCAGCAGCCAAGACGACAGGGAGAATCAGCCCCAGCATTTT

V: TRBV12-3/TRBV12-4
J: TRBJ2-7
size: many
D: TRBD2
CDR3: CASSGEGTTLYEQYF
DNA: TGTGCCAGCAGTGGGGAGGGGACTACACTATACGAGCAGTACTTC

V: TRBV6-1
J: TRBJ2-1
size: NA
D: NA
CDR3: CASSISWDEQFF
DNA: TGTGCCAGCAGTATTTCTTGGGATGAGCAGTTCTTC

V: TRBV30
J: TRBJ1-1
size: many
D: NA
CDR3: CAWRRGRPYEAFF
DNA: TGTGCCTGGAGGAGGGGACGGCCTTATGAAGCTTTCTTT

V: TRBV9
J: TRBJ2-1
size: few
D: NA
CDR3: CASTLEDNELFF
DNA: TGTGCCAGCACTTTAGAAGACAATGAGCTGTTCTTC

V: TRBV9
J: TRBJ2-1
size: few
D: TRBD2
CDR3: CASSPTGSGRHEQFF
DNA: TGTGCCAGCAGCCCGACGGGGAGCGGGAGGCATGAGCAGTTCTTC

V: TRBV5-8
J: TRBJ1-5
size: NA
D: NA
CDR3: CASSLYYFISGSNQPQHF
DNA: TGTGCCAGCAGCTTGTACTACTTTATATCAGGGAGCAATCAGCCCCAGCATTTT

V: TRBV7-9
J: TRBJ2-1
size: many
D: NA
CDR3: CASSLEGRARYNEQFF
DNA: TGTGCCAGCAGCTTAGAGGGCAGGGCCCGATACAATGAGCAGTTCTTC

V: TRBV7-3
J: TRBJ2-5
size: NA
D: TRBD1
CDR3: CASSQTGNEETQYF
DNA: TGTGCCAGCAGCCAGACAGGGAATGAGGAGACCCAGTACTTC

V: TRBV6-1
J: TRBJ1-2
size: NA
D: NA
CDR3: CATRPTGGGYTF
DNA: TGTGCCACCCGGCCGACAGGCGGTGGCTACACCTTC

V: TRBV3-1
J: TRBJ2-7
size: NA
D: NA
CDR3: CASSQVGLTYEQYF
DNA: TGTGCCAGCAGCCAAGTGGGACTTACCTACGAGCAGTACTTC

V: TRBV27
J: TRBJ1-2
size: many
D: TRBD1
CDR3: CASSLSGFDRGGYGYTF
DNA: TGTGCCAGCAGTTTATCAGGTTTCGACAGGGGGGGCTATGGCTACACCTTC

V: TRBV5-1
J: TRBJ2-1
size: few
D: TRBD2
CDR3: CASSLVTSGDNEQFF
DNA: TGCGCCAGCAGCTTGGTGACTAGCGGGGACAATGAGCAGTTCTTC

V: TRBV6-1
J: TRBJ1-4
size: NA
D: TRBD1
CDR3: CASSELGTGNEKLFF
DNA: TGTGCCAGCAGTGAATTAGGGACAGGGAATGAAAAACTGTTTTTT

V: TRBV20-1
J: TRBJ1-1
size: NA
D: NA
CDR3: CSAGRGAGNTEAFF
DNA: TGCAGTGCTGGCCGGGGGGCCGGGAACACTGAAGCTTTCTTT

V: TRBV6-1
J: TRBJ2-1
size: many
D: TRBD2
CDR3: CASSRGEGEQFF
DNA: TGTGCCAGCAGCCGAGGGGAGGGTGAGCAGTTCTTC

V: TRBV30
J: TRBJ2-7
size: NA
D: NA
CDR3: CAWSVAGYEQYF
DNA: TGTGCCTGGAGTGTGGCGGGCTACGAGCAGTACTTC

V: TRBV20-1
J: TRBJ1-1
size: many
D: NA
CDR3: CSALHPPGTEAFF
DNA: TGCAGTGCTTTACATCCCCCCGGCACTGAAGCTTTCTTT

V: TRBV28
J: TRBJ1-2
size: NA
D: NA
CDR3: CATSFRGAYGYTF
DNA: TGTGCCACCAGTTTTCGGGGGGCCTATGGCTACACCTTC

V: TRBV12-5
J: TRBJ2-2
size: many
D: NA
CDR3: CASGFVFAGATGELFF
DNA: TGTGCTAGTGGTTTTGTTTTCGCAGGGGCCACCGGGGAGCTGTTTTTT

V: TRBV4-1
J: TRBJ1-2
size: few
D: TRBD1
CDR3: CASSQDPQGAQGYTF
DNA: TGCGCCAGCAGCCAAGATCCCCAGGGGGCGCAAGGCTACACCTTC

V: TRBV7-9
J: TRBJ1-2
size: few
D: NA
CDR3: CASSLDGGFDYGYTF
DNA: TGTGCCAGCAGCTTAGATGGCGGTTTTGACTATGGCTACACCTTC

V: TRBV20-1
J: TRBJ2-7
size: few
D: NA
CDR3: CSAGEYEQYF
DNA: TGCAGTGCTGGGGAGTACGAGCAGTACTTC

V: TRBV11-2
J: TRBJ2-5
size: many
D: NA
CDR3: CASRSPGPAQETQYF
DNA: TGTGCCAGCAGATCCCCGGGACCGGCCCAAGAGACCCAGTACTTC